The entry below gives a single T cell receptor beta chain sequence along with its context. What it binds is unknown. As the CDR3 is not closed by the conserved phenylalanine or tryptophan, this likely results from a read error. The V gene's germline CDR1 is SGHNT and CDR2 YENEEA. The CDR3 contains 16 residues. The input was 450 to 550 ng total RNA; TCR beta cDNA was made from it with a constant-region primer. Sequencing libraries for TCR beta derived from three nested multiplex PCR rounds that used slightly modified ARM-PCR. Two initial PCR rounds of about 10 cycles each paired TRBV1-TRBV30 forward primers with a C-beta reverse primer. TCRdb itself ran the multiplex PCR reads through MiXCR, one entry per CDR3 protein. Of approximately 45,000 distinct CDR3 sequences listed, more than 60% are singletons. The sample is drawn from a study of tumor-infiltrating lymphocytes in primary liver carcinoma. Study-wide findings and caveats: Significantly greater top-250-clone fractions characterized tumors relative to blood (p = 0.039).

Unsorted bulk tissue of roughly 18-31 mg yielded co-extracted RNA and DNA. Patients had chronic HBV infection and were treatment-naive. This TCR was sampled from a woman aged 25 to 45 with primary liver carcinoma and hepatitis B virus infection. Sequencing was carried out using tumor-adjacent normal liver tissue. The chain carries TRBV11-3 and TRBJ1-5, with 9 bases aligning to TRBD1. The J call is uncertain, as TRBJ2-3 better fits the DNA end. The chain's CDR3 is CASSCTGGYSNQPQYY. DNA of the CDR3: TGTGCCAGCAGCTGTACAGGGGGCTATAGCAATCAGCCCCAGTATTAT.